The 14 T cell receptor beta chains presented below share a single source sample, sequenced in a study of tumor-infiltrating lymphocytes in primary liver carcinoma. Germline DNA was extracted too, while blood RNA derived from unsorted whole blood. The investigators made TCR beta cDNA from 400 to 500 ng total RNA, using a constant-region primer. Slightly modified ARM-PCR with three nested multiplex PCR rounds yielded TCR beta libraries. It was with TRBV1-TRBV30 forward primers and a C-beta reverse primer that the first two PCR rounds were run, at roughly 10 cycles each. From the multiplex PCR reads, TCRdb called clonotypes with MiXCR, one entry per CDR3 protein. The table includes about 320,000 distinct CDR3 sequences, 58% detected once. The specimen sequenced was peripheral blood. All receptors come from a woman under 40 with primary liver carcinoma and hepatitis B virus infection.

Concerning this clonotype: A read error may account for a junction end that differs from germline. This chain joins TRBV10-3 and TRBJ1-1; no definite D call. The CDR3 totals 13 residues. The germline CDR1 and CDR2 sequences are ENHRY and SYGVKD. The CDR3 loop reads CAIGERGNTEAFF. The CDR3 DNA reads TGTGCCATCGGTGAAAGAGGGAACACTGAAGCTTTCTTT.

Regarding this clonotype: Given a much more abundant clone one base away, this may be a read error. This sequence joins TRBV6-5 and TRBJ2-3; no definite D call. Trimming took off 6 bases at V and 6 bases at J, with 10 bases between the two ends. The germline gives CDR1 MNHEY, CDR2 SVGAGI. The CDR3 covers 12 residues. CDR3 in DNA: TGTGCCAGCAGCCATACGCGGGATACGCAGTATTTT. Translating it yields CASSHTRDTQYF.

This clonotype showed up many times. This rearrangement joins TRBV28 to TRBJ2-7; D call uncertain. Trimming left V 6 bases short and J 3 bases short, with 24 bases between. The CDR3 is made up of 17 amino acids. CDR1 is MDHEN and CDR2 is SYDVKM in the germline V gene. DNA of the CDR3: TGTGCCAGCAGCTACGCCGATGGCAGCCATGTATTCTACGAGCAGTACTTC. Its translation: CASSYADGSHVFYEQYF.

Concerning this clonotype: Its ends do not fully match the called genes, so a read error is possible. The V and J genes are TRBV29-1 and TRBJ2-7; the match to TRBD1 covers 7 bases. The germline gives CDR1 SQVTM, CDR2 ANQGSEA. The CDR3 has 13 amino acids. CDR3 in amino acids: CSAQQGSNYEQYF. CDR3 coding DNA: TGCAGCGCCCAACAGGGGTCCAATTACGAACAGTACTTC.

On this clonotype: A clone one base away is much larger, so this may be a read error. V gene TRBV6-5 combines with J gene TRBJ2-7; TRBD2 aligns across 10 bases. Trimming cost V 7 bases and J 3 bases; bases outside gene matches: 6. Germline V gene data show CDR1 as MNHEY and CDR2 as SVGAGI. The CDR3 extends over 14 amino acids. This CDR3 reads CASNLAGEGYEQYF. The CDR3, as DNA: TGTGCCAGCAATCTAGCGGGAGAAGGCTACGAGCAGTACTTC.

Of note for this clonotype: A read error may produce the germline difference seen at one junction end. The V call is TRBV6-2 or TRBV6-3, the J call TRBJ1-5, with D unclear. The CDR3 loop spans 15 amino acids. Per germline, CDR1 MNHEY and CDR2 SVGEGT. The DNA for the CDR3 is TGTGCCAGCAAGGAGGGAATAATGCCCAATCAGCCCCAGCGTTTT. Amino acid sequence: CASKEGIMPNQPQRF.

V usage is TRBV11-2 and J usage is TRBJ2-3; 8 bases match TRBD2. Per germline, CDR1 SGHAT and CDR2 FQNNGV. Losses at the gene ends were 1 base for V and 5 bases for J; bases not matched to a gene: 5. CDR3 length equals 15 residues. In DNA form, the CDR3 reads TGTGCCAGCAGCTTAGGCGGGGGGAAAATAGATACGCAGTATTTT. It yields the protein CASSLGGGKIDTQYF.

The chain is built from TRBV4-3 and TRBJ2-1; tentatively, D is TRBD1 (6 bases). CDR3 length: 16 residues. The germline gives CDR1 LGHNA, CDR2 YSLEER. Trimming removed 1 base at V and 8 bases at J, with 18 bases between. The CDR3, as DNA: TGCGCCAGCAGCCAAGTTAGCTATCGGGACAAATATGAGCAGTTCTTC. This translates into CASSQVSYRDKYEQFF.

This clonotype has a count of ten or more. The CDR3 DNA follows: TGTGCCAGCAGCTTCGGGACAGGGGTCACCACCGGGGAGCTGTTTTTT. It codes for CASSFGTGVTTGELFF. The chain couples TRBV5-6 to TRBJ2-2, with TRBD1 matching over 10 bases. The trim removed 2 bases at V and 4 bases at J, leaving 5 bases unmatched. The CDR3 has 16 amino acids. The germline V gene encodes CDR1 SGHDT and CDR2 YYEEEE.

The V and J genes are TRBV7-9 and TRBJ1-3, with 9 bases that match TRBD1. Trimming took 5 bases from V and 8 from J; bases not matched to a gene: 10. The CDR3 has 15 residues. In germline, CDR1 is SEHNR, CDR2 FQNEAQ (reference sequence). The CDR3 here is CASSPGTGILDTIYF. The CDR3, as DNA: TGTGCCAGCAGCCCCGGGACAGGGATATTGGACACCATATATTTT.

Turning to this clonotype: Germline and junction disagree at one end, which may indicate a read error. The chain has TRBV10-3 and TRBJ2-1; D is perhaps TRBD1 (6 bases). Per germline, CDR1 ENHRY and CDR2 SYGVKD. The CDR3 totals 15 residues. CDR3 bases: TGTGCCATCAGTCCCGTGGTTCGGGGACACAATGAGCAGCTCTTC. Residues: CAISPVVRGHNEQLF.

The rearrangement links TRBV4-2 to TRBJ2-7; D is unclear. CDR1 LGHNA and CDR2 YNFKEQ come from the germline V gene. The CDR3 extends over 13 amino acids. The V end lost 1 base, the J end lost 6 bases, and 10 bases lay between the germline ends. The CDR3 protein is CASSQAYVCEQYF. DNA of the CDR3: TGTGCCAGCAGCCAAGCGTACGTTTGCGAGCAGTACTTC.

The chain couples TRBV14 to TRBJ1-1; D may be TRBD1 (5 bases). CDR1 and CDR2 (germline): SGHDN, FVKESK. The ends were cut back, 6 bases at V and 7 bases at J, with 18 bases in the middle. The CDR3 sequence is 14 residues long. CDR3 in amino acids: CASRLRDSAIEAFF. CDR3 bases: TGTGCCAGCAGGCTCAGGGATTCAGCAATTGAAGCTTTCTTT. The whole variable domain, filled in from reference TRBV14 and TRBJ1-1, reads EAGVTQFPSHSVIEKGQTVTLRCDPISGHDNLYWYRRVMGKEIKFLLHFVKESKQDESGMPNNRFLAERTGGTYSTLKVQPAELEDSGVYFCASRLRDSAIEAFFGQGTRLTVV.

There are a few counts of this clonotype. The rearrangement uses TRBV4-1 and TRBJ2-5, with D hard to call. The germline CDR1 and CDR2 sequences are MGHRA and YSYEKL. CDR3 length equals 16 residues. Trimming removed 1 base from V and 2 bases from J, with 14 bases in between. In DNA, the CDR3 is TGCGCCAGCAGCCAAGGCCAGGCCTGGGGACAAGAGACCCAGTACTTC. This translates into CASSQGQAWGQETQYF.